What follows is one T cell receptor beta chain and its context. This specimen comes from a study of blood T cell repertoires in COVID-19. About the research overall: Specimens from acute and convalescent COVID-19 originated in the United States, Italy and Spain. PBMCs, B-cell-depleted T cells, or T cells provided the cDNA or gDNA that made up the material.

Source study methods: Nucleated cell number was recorded as an estimate derived from reference gene primer amplification. The assay was immunoSEQ multiplex PCR, and TCRdb's table has in-frame clones only and misses some. The V and J calls and clone size are taken from that table; D and trimming were inferred from the DNA. The sample includes about 170,000 clones, 84% seen only once; the top ten take approximately 10%. This CDR3 contains 17 residues. Trimming at V came to 6 bases and at J to 2 bases, leaving 8 bases not matched to a gene. Germline V gives CDR1 MDHEN, CDR2 SYDVKM. What was sequenced was peripheral blood. This clonotype was sampled from a man in his 70s with active or convalescent COVID-19. The chain recombines TRBV28 with TRBJ1-5; the match to TRBD1 covers 12 bases. The CDR3 is CASRWDRGQVGNQPQHF. CDR3 bases: TGTGCCAGCAGATGGGACAGGGGGCAGGTGGGCAATCAGCCCCAGCATTTT. Full variable domain (remainder filled in from reference TRBV28 and TRBJ1-5): DVKVTQSSRYLVKRTGEKVFLECVQDMDHENMFWYRQDPGLGLRLIYFSYDVKMKEKGDIPEGYSVSREKKERFSLILESASTNQTSMYLCASRWDRGQVGNQPQHFGDGTRLSIL.